The 21 T cell receptor beta chains listed next were all sequenced from one sample in a study of shared clonotypes between healthy human individuals. The data were produced by immunoSEQ multiplex PCR, yet TCRdb's version contains in-frame clones alone and is incomplete. The data hold approximately 500,000 clones, with about 85% observed a single time. The specimen sequenced was PBMCs. These receptors originate from a woman aged 35 to 49 in good health. Some clones in this sample may be carry-over from other donors' samples.

Remarks on this clone: A far larger clone is off by one base, so a read error is likely. This CDR3 is also generated by other DNA sequences in the sample. This rearrangement joins TRBV4-1 to TRBJ1-1, with a weak D call TRBD1 (5 bases). V was clipped by 4 bases and J by 4 bases, with 16 bases between them. Germline lookup yields CDR1 MGHRA and CDR2 YSYEKL. The length of the CDR3 is 15 residues. The CDR3 nucleotides are TGCGCCAGCAGCCCGTTCAGTGGGGACGGCACTGAAGCTTTCTTT. Its translation: CASSPFSGDGTEAFF.

The chain carries TRBV14 and TRBJ2-7; no clear D. Germline CDR1 and CDR2: SGHDN and FVKESK. This CDR3 spans 15 amino acids. V lost 1 base and J 3 bases, leaving 13 bases between the germline ends. The CDR3 DNA follows: TGTGCCAGCAGCCAAGTCTGGGGTGGAATCTACGAGCAGTACTTC. This encodes CASSQVWGGIYEQYF.

The rearrangement uses TRBV27 and TRBJ2-2, with 7 bases aligning to TRBD1. This CDR3 spans 14 amino acids. The ends lost 6 bases at V and 7 bases at J; junction bases unmatched: 8. Germline V gene lookup returns CDR1 MNHEY and CDR2 SMNVEV (reference sequence). Written as DNA, the CDR3 is TGTGCCAGCAGGTTGACAGGGTGGGACGGGGAGCTGTTTTTT. Its protein is CASRLTGWDGELFF.

The chain uses TRBV12-5 and TRBJ2-3; 7 bases are shared with TRBD2. Germline V gives CDR1 LGHNT, CDR2 FRNRAP. There are 14 residues in the CDR3. With V trimmed by 7 bases and J by 4 bases, 8 bases remained unmatched. CDR3 sequence (DNA): TGTGCTAGTGCCCTACGGGGGGACGCAGATACGCAGTATTTT. It encodes CASALRGDADTQYF.

The chain has TRBV7-2 and TRBJ2-2, with 11 bases lining up with TRBD2. The CDR3 contains 17 residues. CDR1 and CDR2 from the germline V gene are SGHTA and FQGNSA. After removal of 1 base from V and 5 bases from J, the junction contained 6 bases not matched to a gene. This chain's CDR3 is CASSLGSGRAFTGELFF. In nucleotides, the CDR3 is TGTGCCAGCAGCTTAGGTAGCGGGAGGGCCTTTACCGGGGAGCTGTTTTTT.

V gene TRBV28 combines with J gene TRBJ2-1, with D uncertain. With 4 bases removed from V and 7 bases from J, the gap between germline ends came to 11 bases. Germline V gene data show CDR1 as MDHEN and CDR2 as SYDVKM. CDR3 size: 13 residues. The CDR3 spells CASSSPKRNEQFF. The CDR3 region has the DNA TGTGCCAGCAGTTCCCCAAAGAGAAATGAGCAGTTCTTC.

The chain has TRBV6-1 and TRBJ2-3; 9 positions agree with TRBD1. Germline CDR1 and CDR2: MNHNS and SASEGT. The V gene end was trimmed by 11 bases and the J gene end by 2 bases; junction bases not matched to a gene: 8. The CDR3 runs 14 residues. As DNA, the CDR3 is TGTGCCTCTAAGGGGGACAGGGACACAGATACGCAGTATTTT. The encoded protein is CASKGDRDTDTQYF.

Concerning this clone itself: This sequence is one base from a far larger clone and is likely a read error. Other DNA sequences in the sample encode the same CDR3. This chain connects TRBV7-2 to TRBJ1-1; the D gene is possibly TRBD1 (6 bases). The CDR3 is 16 residues long. V lost 5 bases and J 0 bases, leaving 16 bases between the germline ends. Germline V lookup: CDR1 SGHTA, CDR2 FQGNSA. CDR3 residues: CASSTRGPGVNTEAFF. The DNA of the CDR3 is TGTGCCAGCAGCACCAGGGGACCGGGGGTGAACACTGAAGCTTTCTTT.

The CDR3 loop is CSATSVSQYF. Written as DNA, the CDR3 is TGCAGTGCGACCTCCGTTTCCCAGTACTTC. This chain joins TRBV20-1 and TRBJ2-5; D gene uncertain. V was pared by 6 bases and J by 9 bases, with 11 bases between. This CDR3 comprises 10 residues. The germline gives CDR1 DFQATT, CDR2 SNEGSKA (reference sequence).

Concerning this clone itself: A far larger clone is a single base away, which makes a read error likely. A read error is likely, as this CDR3 ends without the conserved phenylalanine or tryptophan. V usage is TRBV7-9 and J usage is TRBJ1-1; D gene unclear. The CDR3 length is 12 residues. V was shortened by 2 bases and J by 0 bases, with 1 base between the two germline ends. Per the germline V gene, CDR1 is SEHNR and CDR2 is FQNEAQ (reference sequence). Written as DNA, the CDR3 is TGTGCCAGCAGCTTAATGAACACTGAAGCTTTCATT. Its translation is CASSLMNTEAFI.

The chain carries TRBV30 and TRBJ2-7; 12 positions match TRBD1. Looked up from germline, CDR1 is GTSNPN and CDR2 is SVGIG (reference sequence). The V gene end was trimmed by 2 bases and the J gene end by 6 bases; junction bases not matched to a gene: 5. The CDR3 is 14 amino acids. DNA for the CDR3: TGTGCCTGGAGTACCGGGACAGGGGGCCGCGAGCAGTACTTC. Protein product: CAWSTGTGGREQYF.

CDR3 nucleotide sequence: TGTGCCAGCAGCAAACAGGGTTGGGGCTACACCTTC. Its translation is CASSKQGWGYTF. This chain joins TRBV6-1 and TRBJ1-2; perhaps TRBD1 as D (6 bases). Trimming cost V 6 bases and J 8 bases, with 13 bases left between them. CDR3 length: 12 amino acids. CDR1 and CDR2 from the germline V gene are MNHNS and SASEGT.

The gene calls are TRBV7-3 and TRBJ1-2; weak D call: TRBD1 (5 bases). The CDR3 extends over 14 amino acids. V lost 2 bases and J 4 bases, leaving 11 bases between the germline ends. Germline V gene lookup returns CDR1 SGHTA and CDR2 FQGTGA. CDR3 amino acids: CASSLVGGFYGYTF. DNA of the CDR3: TGTGCCAGCAGCTTAGTTGGGGGGTTCTATGGCTACACCTTC. Full variable domain (remainder filled in from reference TRBV7-3 and TRBJ1-2): GAGVSQTPSNKVTEKGKYVELRCDPISGHTALYWYRQSLGQGPEFLIYFQGTGAADDSGLPNDRFFAVRPEGSVSTLKIQRTERGDSAVYLCASSLVGGFYGYTFGSGTRLTVV.

In this sample, this clone turned up once. A far larger clone is off by one base, so a read error is likely. The chain is built from TRBV28 and TRBJ2-5; 9 nucleotides agree with TRBD1. The CDR3 runs 15 residues. Germline trimming cut 4 bases from V and 2 bases from J; bases unmatched to any gene: 5. Germline CDR1 and CDR2: MDHEN and SYDVKM. The CDR3 sequence is CASSYSGTGQETQYF. The CDR3 DNA reads TGTGCCAGCAGTTATTCCGGGACAGGGCAAGAGACCCAGTACTTC.

With regard to this clone: The same CDR3 is also encoded by other DNA sequences in this sample. This chain links TRBV5-4 with TRBJ1-5, with D perhaps TRBD1 (5 bases). CDR1 is SGHNT and CDR2 is YYREEE in the germline V gene (reference sequence). The V end lost 0 bases, the J end lost 7 bases, and 8 bases lay between the germline ends. The CDR3 totals 13 residues. The DNA of the CDR3 is TGTGCCAGCAGCTTGGGGGGGGACCAGCCCCAGCATTTT. Its translation: CASSLGGDQPQHF.

This clone was recorded only once. This likely reflects a read error, since a far larger clone is one base away. Distinct nucleotide sequences in the sample also encode this CDR3. This chain links TRBV25-1 with TRBJ1-1; D is unresolved. This CDR3 has 11 residues. Germline CDR1 MGHDK, CDR2 SYGVNS. CDR3 DNA sequence: TGTGCCAGCAGTGACTCGGCTGAGGCTTTCTTT. This gives the protein CASSDSAEAFF.

This clone occurred once. A far larger clone is only one base removed, so a read error is likely. The sample carries other DNA sequences with the same CDR3. The CDR3 spells CASSLQRYSYEQYF. CDR3 bases: TGCGCCAGCAGCCTACAGAGATACTCCTACGAGCAGTACTTC. The chain combines TRBV4-1 with TRBJ2-7; D uncertain. In germline, CDR1 is MGHRA, CDR2 YSYEKL. This CDR3 is 14 amino acids long. V was shortened by 4 bases and J by 0 bases, with 10 bases between the two germline ends.

The table lists this clone with many counts. Other DNA sequences of this sample code for an identical CDR3. V and J are TRBV28 and TRBJ1-4; 7 positions match TRBD1. The CDR3 contains 14 residues. J was trimmed by 6 bases and V by 6 bases; bases with no gene match: 7. Germline V gives CDR1 MDHEN, CDR2 SYDVKM. As DNA, the CDR3 is TGTGCCAGCAGGCCAGGGGGTGTTGATGAAAAACTGTTTTTT. Protein: CASRPGGVDEKLFF.

Regarding this clone: Only one base separates this from a far larger clonotype, so it likely reflects a read error. Other DNA sequences from this sample encode an identical CDR3 as well. The CDR3 loop is CSAADRGEYTEAFF. The CDR3 DNA reads as TGCAGCGCCGCTGATAGGGGAGAGTACACTGAAGCTTTCTTT. The gene calls are TRBV29-1 and TRBJ1-1; a possible D gene is TRBD1 (5 bases). The CDR3 has 14 residues. V lost 7 bases to trimming and J lost 3 bases, with 18 bases between them. The germline V gene has CDR1 SQVTM and CDR2 ANQGSEA.

The count of this clone is one. V usage is TRBV9 and J usage is TRBJ2-2, with 8 nucleotides matching TRBD1. V lost 2 bases and J lost 7; bases outside the gene matches: 10. This CDR3 is 16 amino acids long. Germline V gene lookup returns CDR1 SGDLS and CDR2 YYNGEE. The CDR3 DNA sequence: TGTGCCAGCAGCGTCCGGATCGCAGGGGGCGGCGGGGAGCTGTTTTTT. This translates into CASSVRIAGGGGELFF.

For this clone: This may be a read error, as it is one base from a much larger clone. The rearrangement links TRBV18 to TRBJ2-7, with a tentative D call TRBD1 (5 bases). V was clipped by 1 base and J by 4 bases, with 17 bases between them. Germline CDR1 is KGHSH and CDR2 is LQKENI. The CDR3 totals 16 residues. CDR3 in DNA: TGTGCCAGCTCACCACTCACGGCAGGGATCAGTTACGAGCAGTACTTC. It is translated as CASSPLTAGISYEQYF.